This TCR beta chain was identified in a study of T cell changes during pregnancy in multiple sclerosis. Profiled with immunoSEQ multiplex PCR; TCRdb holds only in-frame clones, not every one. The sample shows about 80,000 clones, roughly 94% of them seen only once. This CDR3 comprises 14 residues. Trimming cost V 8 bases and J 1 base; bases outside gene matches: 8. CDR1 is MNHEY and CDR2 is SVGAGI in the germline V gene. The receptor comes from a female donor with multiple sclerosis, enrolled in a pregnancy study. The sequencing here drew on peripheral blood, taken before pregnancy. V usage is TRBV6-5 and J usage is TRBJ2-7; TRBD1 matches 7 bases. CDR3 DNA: TGTGCCAGCGAAGACAGGGCCAATTCCTACGAGCAGTACTTC. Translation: CASEDRANSYEQYF.